This T cell receptor beta chain was identified during a study of human T cells and chemical hapten exposure. Time point denoted: healthy volunteer bleed at 6 weeks. It was from unfractionated whole blood that total RNA was extracted. This clonotype was observed many times. Trimming stripped 0 bases from V and 8 bases from J, with 22 bases between. The germline V gene encodes CDR1 MGHRA and CDR2 YSYEKL. This CDR3 contains 17 residues. Single cDNA molecules in the library carried unique molecular identifiers attached during preparation. Original methodology: Counts of TCRs in each sample centred on a median of about 99,000 and extended from approximately 21,000 to 630,000. MiXCR was run by TCRdb on the RACE reads, yielding one entry per CDR3 protein. Clone size and V and J calls follow TCRdb, not the original study. Of about 37,000 distinct CDR3 sequences in the sample, 5.5% are singletons; the top ten hold 9.5% to 15%.

This TCR came from a human donor in good health. Some clones in this sample may be carry-over from other donors' samples. V usage is TRBV4-1 and J usage is TRBJ1-2; perhaps TRBD1 as D (5 bases). The sequenced sample consisted of whole blood. CDR3 nucleotides: TGCGCCAGCAGCCAAGATTTAGGGAGAACAGGCGAAAGGGGCTACACCTTC. It yields the protein CASSQDLGRTGERGYTF.